This T cell receptor (beta chain) was profiled in a study of response to subunit inactivated influenza vaccine. Study-wide points: That few new T cells are recruited by each seasonal influenza vaccination was the authors' suggestion.

TCRdb passed the RT-PCR reads through MiXCR, listing each CDR3 protein once. The sample shows approximately 680,000 distinct CDR3 sequences, 15% to 19% of them seen only once. This clonotype was recorded a few times. Its antigen is not identified. The V and J ends lost 1 base and 4 bases respectively, with 16 bases between them. The CDR3 covers 16 residues. Germline V gene lookup returns CDR1 SGHNT and CDR2 YENEEA. The specimen comprised PBMCs from blood, sampled approximately 12 days after vaccination. The clonotype comes from a man aged 45-65 years who received an inactivated influenza vaccine. J is TRBJ2-5 and V is TRBV11-3; D call uncertain. For the CDR3, the DNA is TGTGCCAGCAGCTTAGGGGCGGATCTAAGTGGAGAGACCCAGTACTTC. It is translated as CASSLGADLSGETQYF. The full variable domain, rest sourced from reference TRBV11-3 and TRBJ2-5, is EAGVVQSPRYKIIEKKQPVAFWCNPISGHNTLYWYLQNLGQGPELLIRYENEEAVDDSQLPKDRFSAERLKGVDSTLKIQPAELGDSAVYLCASSLGADLSGETQYFGPGTRLLVL.